This section outlines one TCR beta chain sequence together with its context. Its antigen is still unknown. No quality values exist for individual bases; no much larger clone is one base distant. These data are taken from a study of beta chain features in type 1 diabetes listed by TCRdb under 2018. Study-level background: Patients and healthy donors did not differ in mean age, gender distribution, total cell number or subset yield. Across all samples, about 110 million sorted cells were examined, and cell number per subset correlated strongly with RNA yield. The study compared TCRB repertoires of sorted circulating CD4+ T cell subsets between recently diagnosed type 1 diabetes patients and matched healthy donors. Whereas all 30 or so donors provided naive and central memory subsets, regulatory and stem cell-like memory subsets were isolated from just 8 patients and roughly 8 healthy donors.

All of the isolated RNA was reverse transcribed with the High Capacity cDNA Reverse Transcription Kit, so expressed TCRB transcripts were sequenced. Deep immunoSEQ sequencing was performed on naive, central memory and regulatory T cell samples, with an average of roughly 3.3 million total reads per sample. Sorted cells were lysed in RLT buffer and RNA was extracted with DNase-treated RNeasy Micro or Mini kits, depending on cell number. To prevent cross-contamination, each cell subset was processed individually, whereas patient and healthy donor samples were processed jointly. The immunoSEQ multiplex PCR was used to amplify TCRB sequences from cDNA, yielding 87-bp fragments that span the CDR3 region. The amplicons were sequenced using the Illumina HiSeq platform. Regarding the original processing steps: Synthetic template baselines were used to correct PCR bias computationally, reads within Hamming distance 2 were collapsed together, and singletons that could not be merged were discarded. Reads were aligned to IMGT to assign V, D and J genes, CDR3 length, and insertions or deletions at six rearrangement sites. Within each subset, clonotype counts were normalized to the number of sorted cells before true diversity and Gini coefficients were calculated with the tcR R package. Repertoire sharing was quantified using the overlap coefficient calculated on TCRB nucleotide sequences. As a proxy for the pre-selection repertoire, out-of-frame TCRB sequences from naive cells were analyzed. The source is immuneACCESS, and TCRdb retained only in-frame sequences with V and J called. Part of the clones is not carried over; for the studies checked, unresolved V genes explain less than half of this, and the remainder is unexplained. V and J calls plus clone size are reproduced from that table; the DNA served to infer D and trimming. This sample is represented by 680,000 or so clones; 15% of them were singletons. Jointly, the top ten make up about 0.097% of the sample.

A single peripheral blood draw of around 0.11 L on average was collected from each donor into heparinised tubes. A BD FACSAria II and a panel including CD45RO, CCR7, CD25, CD127, CD95 and CD27 were used to sort naive, central memory, regulatory and stem cell-like memory CD4+ T cells. All sorted populations exceeded 95% purity. PBMCs were isolated right away by Lymphoprep density gradient centrifugation and were stained directly, without culture. So that batch effects would be minimized, each experiment stained and sorted samples in pairs, pairing one healthy donor with one patient. V and J are trimmed by 3 bases and 9 bases, and the gene matches miss 17 bases of the junction. The CDR3 holds 18 amino acids from the cysteine to the phenylalanine. Only CDR3 DNA remains: 54 bases, in frame from the first base. CDR1 and CDR2, looked up from the germline V gene, are MDHEN and SYDVKM. Points the paper makes about the study in general: Type 1 diabetes patients showed a moderate but significant shortening of TCRB CDR3 length in all four CD4+ subsets. Shorter templates might be favored by PCR, yet because patient and control samples were amplified and corrected together, any such skew would affect both groups equally. At VDJ recombination sites, type 1 diabetes patients had fewer insertions and more deleted nucleotides, which implies abnormalities in thymic rearrangement. Because cDNA rather than genomic DNA was sequenced, highly expressing activated cells could have been over-represented, although no difference in activation and CD3 levels was found between groups. The naive, central memory and regulatory TCRB repertoires appeared to resemble one another more closely among patients than among healthy donors. Because the HLA sub-analyses included only small numbers of individuals, any influence of HLA type on TCRB rearrangement was left unresolved.

The chain was built from TRBV28 and TRBJ2-1; 10 bases in the junction line up with TRBD1. The specimen was naive CD4+ T cells from blood. In the paper's terms, the cell subset or site label means: true naive CD4+ T cells. The receptor's source is a man between 18 and 35 years old in good health. The CDR3 region: CASSFLYFRTGGEVEQFF. The nucleotide sequence is given as TGTGCCAGCAGTTTCTTGTATTTCCGGACAGGGGGTGAGGTTGAGCAGTTCTTC.